This T cell receptor (beta chain) was recorded in a study of chemoradiotherapy in HPV16-positive cancers. V shed 4 bases and J 0 bases; nucleotides not matched to a gene: 5. This CDR3 region has 16 residues. Germline CDR1 is PRHDT and CDR2 is FYEKMQ (reference sequence). Generated by immunoSEQ multiplex PCR, the TCRdb table keeps only in-frame clones and is missing some. The sample holds roughly 23,000 clones; just under 75% are singletons and the top ten take 2% to 3%. The TCR sequence derives from a human donor with HPV-associated anogenital cancer. This rearrangement joins TRBV13 to TRBJ2-7, with TRBD2 identical over 11 bases. Sampling took place from a patient who underwent chemoradiotherapy. The CDR3 is CASSSQLAGGSYEQYF. CDR3 DNA sequence: TGTGCCAGCAGCTCACAGCTAGCGGGAGGCTCCTACGAGCAGTACTTC.